This TCR beta chain was profiled in a study of blood T cell repertoires in COVID-19. The wider study: Whether acute or convalescent, the COVID-19 samples came from the United States, Italy and Spain. From T cells, B-cell-depleted T cells, or PBMCs came the material, which was cDNA or gDNA.

The CDR3 is 14 residues long. Looked up from germline, CDR1 is ENHRY and CDR2 is SYGVKD. The V end lost 3 bases, the J end lost 0 bases, and 6 bases lay between the germline ends. The count of this clone is one. Sequencing used immunoSEQ multiplex PCR; TCRdb keeps in-frame clones, though not all of them. The top ten clones hold around 2.7% of a sample with roughly 200,000 clones, 85% to 90% of them seen once. This chain joins TRBV10-3 and TRBJ1-3; no firm D call. The clonotype was recovered from a man in his forties with active or convalescent COVID-19. Specimen: peripheral blood. The DNA of the CDR3 is TGTGCCATCAGTGAATCCGGCTCTGGAAACACCATATATTTT. This sequence encodes CAISESGSGNTIYF.